This T cell receptor beta chain was captured in a study of blood T cell repertoires in COVID-19. Using immunoSEQ multiplex PCR, the repertoire was profiled, and TCRdb retains in-frame clones only, with some absent. The sample lists 250,000 to 350,000 clones, about 89% occurring once. The CDR3 runs to 13 residues. The sequence derives from a man aged 25 to 40 with acute or convalescent COVID-19. Sequencing input: peripheral blood. The genes are TRBV21-1 and TRBJ1-2; TRBD1, as called in the table, went unchecked against the DNA. TRBV21-1 is a listed pseudogene. The CDR3 loop reads CASSEDRGGGYTF. CDR3 nucleotide sequence: TGTGCCAGCAGCGAGGACAGGGGAGGCGGCTACACCTTC.